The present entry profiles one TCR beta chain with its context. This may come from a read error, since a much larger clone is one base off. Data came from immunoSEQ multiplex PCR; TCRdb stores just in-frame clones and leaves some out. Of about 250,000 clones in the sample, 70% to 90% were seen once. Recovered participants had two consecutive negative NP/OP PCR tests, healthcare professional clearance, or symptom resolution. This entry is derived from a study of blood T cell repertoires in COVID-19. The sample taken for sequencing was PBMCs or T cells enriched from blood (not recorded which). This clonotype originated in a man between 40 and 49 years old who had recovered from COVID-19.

CDR3 protein: CASSRDRGNSPLHF. The CDR3 DNA sequence: TGTGCCAGCAGCCGGGACAGGGGTAATTCACCCCTCCACTTT. The V and J genes are TRBV7-9 and TRBJ1-6, with 10 bases fitting TRBD1. Per germline, CDR1 SEHNR and CDR2 FQNEAQ (reference sequence). V gave up 5 bases and J gave up 6 bases; unmatched junction bases: 1. The CDR3 is 14 residues long.